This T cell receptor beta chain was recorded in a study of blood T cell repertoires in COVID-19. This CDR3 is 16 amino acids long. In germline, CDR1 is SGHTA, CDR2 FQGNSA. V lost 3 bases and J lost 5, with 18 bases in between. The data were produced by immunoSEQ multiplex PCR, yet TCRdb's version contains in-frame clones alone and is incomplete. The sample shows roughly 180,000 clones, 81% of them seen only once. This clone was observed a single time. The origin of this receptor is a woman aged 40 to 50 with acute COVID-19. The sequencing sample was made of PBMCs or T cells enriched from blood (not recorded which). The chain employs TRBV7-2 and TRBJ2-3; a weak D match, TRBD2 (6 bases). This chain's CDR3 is CASSFPGVQGGDTQYF. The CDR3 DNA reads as TGTGCCAGCAGCTTTCCGGGAGTCCAAGGAGGAGATACGCAGTATTTT.